This entry lists 3 T cell receptor beta chains sequenced from one sample in a study of blood T cell repertoires in COVID-19. The table came from immunoSEQ multiplex PCR; TCRdb's copy has only in-frame clones and leaves some out. The table has about 230,000 clones, around 90% seen once. Sequences were obtained from PBMCs or T cells enriched from blood (not recorded which). Every receptor here comes from a woman aged 25 to 45 who had been exposed to COVID-19.

The chain links TRBV7-9 to TRBJ2-1, with 8 bases lining up with TRBD2. This CDR3 region has 17 residues. Germline V gene sequence: CDR1 SEHNR, CDR2 FQNEAQ (reference sequence). J was trimmed by 4 bases and V by 5 bases; bases with no gene match: 13. The CDR3 region is CASSPHQGGLAYNEQFF. CDR3 in DNA: TGTGCCAGCAGCCCACACCAGGGAGGACTAGCTTACAATGAGCAGTTCTTC.

CDR3 residues: CSAHAGGGGETQYF. For the CDR3, the DNA is TGCAGCGCGCATGCAGGGGGCGGAGGGGAGACCCAGTACTTC. This chain uses TRBV29-1 with TRBJ2-5, with 8 positions matching TRBD1. This CDR3 contains 14 residues. Germline trimming cut 7 bases from V and 5 bases from J; bases unmatched to any gene: 12. CDR1 is SQVTM, CDR2 ANQGSEA, per germline.

V is TRBV3-1 (or the pseudogene TRBV3-2) and J is TRBJ1-5; TRBD1 is a possible D gene (6 bases). The CDR3 contains 14 residues. Germline CDR1 LGHDT, CDR2 YNNKEL (reference sequence). With 5 bases removed from V and 6 bases from J, the gap between germline ends came to 14 bases. The CDR3 region is CASSSGRGSQPQHF. DNA for the CDR3: TGTGCCAGCAGCTCAGGCAGGGGAAGTCAGCCCCAGCATTTT.